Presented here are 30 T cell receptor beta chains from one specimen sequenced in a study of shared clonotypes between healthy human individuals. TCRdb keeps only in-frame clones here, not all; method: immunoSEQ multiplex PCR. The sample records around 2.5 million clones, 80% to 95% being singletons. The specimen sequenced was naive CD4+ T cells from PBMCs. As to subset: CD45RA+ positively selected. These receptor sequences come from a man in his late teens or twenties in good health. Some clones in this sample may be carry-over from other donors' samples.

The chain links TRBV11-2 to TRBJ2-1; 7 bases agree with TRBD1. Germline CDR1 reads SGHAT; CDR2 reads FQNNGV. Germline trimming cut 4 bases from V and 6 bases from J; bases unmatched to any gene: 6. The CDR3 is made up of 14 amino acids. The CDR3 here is CASSSVTGFNEQFF. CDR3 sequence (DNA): TGTGCCAGCAGCTCAGTGACAGGGTTCAATGAGCAGTTCTTC.

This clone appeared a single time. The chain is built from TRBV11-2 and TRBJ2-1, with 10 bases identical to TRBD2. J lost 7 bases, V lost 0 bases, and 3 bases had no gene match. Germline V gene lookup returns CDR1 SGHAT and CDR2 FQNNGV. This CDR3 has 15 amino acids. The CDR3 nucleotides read TGTGCCAGCAGCTTAGAACTAGCGGGAAATAATGAGCAGTTCTTC. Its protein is CASSLELAGNNEQFF.

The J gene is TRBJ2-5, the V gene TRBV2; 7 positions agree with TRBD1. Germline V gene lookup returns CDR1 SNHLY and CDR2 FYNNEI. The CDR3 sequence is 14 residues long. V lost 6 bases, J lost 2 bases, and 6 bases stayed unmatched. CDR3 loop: CASRADRAQETQYF. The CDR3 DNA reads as TGTGCCAGCAGGGCCGACAGGGCTCAAGAGACCCAGTACTTC.

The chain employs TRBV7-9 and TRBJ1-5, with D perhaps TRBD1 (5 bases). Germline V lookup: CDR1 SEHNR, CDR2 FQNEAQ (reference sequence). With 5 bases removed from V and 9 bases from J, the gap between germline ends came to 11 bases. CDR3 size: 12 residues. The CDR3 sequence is CASSHSGGPQHF. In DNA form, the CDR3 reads TGTGCCAGCAGCCACAGCGGGGGGCCCCAGCATTTT. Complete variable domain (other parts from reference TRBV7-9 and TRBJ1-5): DTGVSQNPRHKITKRGQNVTFRCDPISEHNRLYWYRQTLGQGPEFLTYFQNEAQLEKSRLLSDRFSAERPKGSFSTLEIQRTEQGDSAMYLCASSHSGGPQHFGDGTRLSIL.

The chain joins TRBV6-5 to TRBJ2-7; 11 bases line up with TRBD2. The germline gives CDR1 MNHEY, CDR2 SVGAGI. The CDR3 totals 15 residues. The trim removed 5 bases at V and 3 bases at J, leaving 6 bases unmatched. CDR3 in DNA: TGTGCCAGCAGTACACAGACTAGCGGGATCTACGAGCAGTACTTC. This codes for CASSTQTSGIYEQYF.

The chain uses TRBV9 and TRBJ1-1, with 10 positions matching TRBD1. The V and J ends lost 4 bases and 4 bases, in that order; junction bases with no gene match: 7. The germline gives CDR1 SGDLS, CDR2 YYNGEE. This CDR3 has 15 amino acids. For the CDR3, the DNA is TGTGCCAGCAGCACCGGGACAGGGGACCCCACTGAAGCTTTCTTT. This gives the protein CASSTGTGDPTEAFF.

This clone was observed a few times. CDR3 sequence: CASSRRLAGADTQYF. For the CDR3, the DNA is TGTGCCAGCAGTCGAAGACTAGCGGGAGCAGATACGCAGTATTTT. The genes are TRBV9 and TRBJ2-3, with 12 bases matching TRBD2. This CDR3 comprises 15 residues. CDR1 and CDR2 from the germline V gene are SGDLS and YYNGEE. V was clipped by 5 bases and J by 4 bases; unmatched bases: 5.

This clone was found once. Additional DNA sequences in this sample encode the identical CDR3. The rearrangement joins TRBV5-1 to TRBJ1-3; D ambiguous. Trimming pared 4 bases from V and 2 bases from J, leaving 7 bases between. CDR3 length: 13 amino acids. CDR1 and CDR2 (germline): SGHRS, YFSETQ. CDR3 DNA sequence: TGCGCCAGCAGCGCGGACCCTGGAAACACCATATATTTT. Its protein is CASSADPGNTIYF. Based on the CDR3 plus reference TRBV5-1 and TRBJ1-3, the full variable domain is KAGVTQTPRYLIKTRGQQVTLSCSPISGHRSVSWYQQTPGQGLQFLFEYFSETQRNKGNFPGRFSGRQFSNSRSEMNVSTLELGDSALYLCASSADPGNTIYFGEGSWLTVV.

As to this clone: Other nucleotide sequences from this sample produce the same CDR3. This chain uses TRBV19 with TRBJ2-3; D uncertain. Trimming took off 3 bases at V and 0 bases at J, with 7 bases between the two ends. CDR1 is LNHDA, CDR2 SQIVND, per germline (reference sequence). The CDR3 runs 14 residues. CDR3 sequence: CASSISRSTDTQYF. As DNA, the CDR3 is TGTGCCAGTAGTATTTCTAGAAGCACAGATACGCAGTATTTT. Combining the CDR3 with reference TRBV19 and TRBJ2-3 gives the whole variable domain DGGITQSPKYLFRKEGQNVTLSCEQNLNHDAMYWYRQDPGQGLRLIYYSQIVNDFQKGDIAEGYSVSREKKESFPLTVTSAQKNPTAFYLCASSISRSTDTQYFGPGTRLTVL.

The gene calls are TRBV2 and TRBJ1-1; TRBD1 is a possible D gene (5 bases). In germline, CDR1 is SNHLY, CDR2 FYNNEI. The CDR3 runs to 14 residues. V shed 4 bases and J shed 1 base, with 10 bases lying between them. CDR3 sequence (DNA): TGTGCCAGCAGTGGACAGATTTGGAACACTGAAGCTTTCTTT. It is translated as CASSGQIWNTEAFF.

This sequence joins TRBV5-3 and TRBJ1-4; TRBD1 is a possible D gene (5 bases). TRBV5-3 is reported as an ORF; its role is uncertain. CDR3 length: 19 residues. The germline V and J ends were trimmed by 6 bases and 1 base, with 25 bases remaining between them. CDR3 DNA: TGTGCCAGAACCCGCCCCCTAGGGGACGACATAAGAACTAATGAAAAACTGTTTTTT. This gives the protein CARTRPLGDDIRTNEKLFF.

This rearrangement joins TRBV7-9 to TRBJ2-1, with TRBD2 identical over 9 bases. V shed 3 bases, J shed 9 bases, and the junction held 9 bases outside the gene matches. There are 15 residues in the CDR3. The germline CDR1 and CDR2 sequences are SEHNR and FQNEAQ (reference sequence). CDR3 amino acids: CASSFLAGGVFEQFF. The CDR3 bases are TGTGCCAGCAGCTTTCTTGCGGGAGGGGTCTTTGAGCAGTTCTTC.

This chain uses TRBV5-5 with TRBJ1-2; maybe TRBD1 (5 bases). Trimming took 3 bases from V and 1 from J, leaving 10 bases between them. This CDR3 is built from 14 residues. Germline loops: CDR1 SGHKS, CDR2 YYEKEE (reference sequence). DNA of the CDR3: TGTGCCAGCAGCTCGGGACCGTTTAACTATGGCTACACCTTC. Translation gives CASSSGPFNYGYTF.

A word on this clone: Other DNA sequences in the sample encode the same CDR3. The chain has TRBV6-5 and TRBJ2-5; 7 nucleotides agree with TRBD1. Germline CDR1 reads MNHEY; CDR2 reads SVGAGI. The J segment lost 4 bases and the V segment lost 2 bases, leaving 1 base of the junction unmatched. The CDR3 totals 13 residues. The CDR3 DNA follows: TGTGCCAGCAGTTACGCAGGGGGAGAGACCCAGTACTTC. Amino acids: CASSYAGGETQYF.

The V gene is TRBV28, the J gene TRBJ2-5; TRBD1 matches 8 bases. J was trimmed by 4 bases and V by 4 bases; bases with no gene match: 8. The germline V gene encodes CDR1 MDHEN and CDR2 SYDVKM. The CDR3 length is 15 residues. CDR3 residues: CASSSGQAGLETQYF. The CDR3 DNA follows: TGTGCCAGCAGTTCGGGACAGGCAGGCCTAGAGACCCAGTACTTC.

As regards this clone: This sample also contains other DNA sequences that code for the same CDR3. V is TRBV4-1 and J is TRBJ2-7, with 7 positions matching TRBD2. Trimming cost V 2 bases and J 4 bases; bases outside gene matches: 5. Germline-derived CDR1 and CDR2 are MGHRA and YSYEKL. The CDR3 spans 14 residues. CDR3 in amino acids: CASSQRREYYEQYF. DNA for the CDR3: TGCGCCAGCAGCCAAAGGCGGGAGTATTACGAGCAGTACTTC.

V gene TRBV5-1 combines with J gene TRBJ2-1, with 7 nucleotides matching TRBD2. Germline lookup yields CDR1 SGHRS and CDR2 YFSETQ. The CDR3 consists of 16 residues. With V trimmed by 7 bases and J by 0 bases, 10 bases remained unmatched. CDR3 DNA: TGCGCCAGCGGAGAGCGGGACTACACCTCCTACAATGAGCAGTTCTTC. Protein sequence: CASGERDYTSYNEQFF.

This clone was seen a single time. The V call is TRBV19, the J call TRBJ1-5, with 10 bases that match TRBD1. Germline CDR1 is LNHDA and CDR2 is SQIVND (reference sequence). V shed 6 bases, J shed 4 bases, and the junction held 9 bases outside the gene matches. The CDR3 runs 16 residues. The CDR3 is CASRNPGTGENQPQHF. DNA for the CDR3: TGTGCCAGTAGAAACCCGGGGACAGGGGAAAATCAGCCCCAGCATTTT.

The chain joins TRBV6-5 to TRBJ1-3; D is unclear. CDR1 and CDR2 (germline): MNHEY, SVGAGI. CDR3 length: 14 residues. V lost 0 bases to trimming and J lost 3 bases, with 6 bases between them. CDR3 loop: CASSYSYLGNTIYF. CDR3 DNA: TGTGCCAGCAGTTACTCCTACCTTGGAAACACCATATATTTT.

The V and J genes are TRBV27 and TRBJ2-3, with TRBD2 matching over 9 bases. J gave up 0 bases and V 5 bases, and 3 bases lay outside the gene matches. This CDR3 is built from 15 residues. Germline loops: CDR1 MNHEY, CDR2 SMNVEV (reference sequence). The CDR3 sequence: CASSLAGISTDTQYF. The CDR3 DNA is TGTGCCAGCAGTCTAGCGGGGATTAGCACAGATACGCAGTATTTT.

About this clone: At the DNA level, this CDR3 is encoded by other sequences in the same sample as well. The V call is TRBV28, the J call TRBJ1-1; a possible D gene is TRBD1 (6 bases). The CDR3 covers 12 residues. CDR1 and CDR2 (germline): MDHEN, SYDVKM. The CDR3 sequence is CAVQGMNTEAFF. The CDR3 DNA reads TGTGCTGTCCAGGGGATGAACACTGAAGCTTTCTTT. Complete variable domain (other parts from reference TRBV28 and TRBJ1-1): DVKVTQSSRYLVKRTGEKVFLECVQDMDHENMFWYRQDPGLGLRLIYFSYDVKMKEKGDIPEGYSVSREKKERFSLILESASTNQTSMYLCAVQGMNTEAFFGQGTRLTVV.

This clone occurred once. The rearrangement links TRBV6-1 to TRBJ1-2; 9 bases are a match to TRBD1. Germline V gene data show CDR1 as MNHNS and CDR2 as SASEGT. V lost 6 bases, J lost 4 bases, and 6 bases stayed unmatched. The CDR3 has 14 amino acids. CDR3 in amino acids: CASRTGGWGYGYTF. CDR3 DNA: TGTGCCAGCAGGACAGGGGGATGGGGCTATGGCTACACCTTC.

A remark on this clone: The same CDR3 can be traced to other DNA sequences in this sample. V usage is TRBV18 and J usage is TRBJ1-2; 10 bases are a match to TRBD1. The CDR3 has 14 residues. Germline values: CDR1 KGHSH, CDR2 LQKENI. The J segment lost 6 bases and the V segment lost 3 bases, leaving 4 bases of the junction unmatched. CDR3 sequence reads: CASSPTGGLDGYTF. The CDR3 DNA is TGTGCCAGCTCACCGACAGGGGGCTTAGATGGCTACACCTTC.

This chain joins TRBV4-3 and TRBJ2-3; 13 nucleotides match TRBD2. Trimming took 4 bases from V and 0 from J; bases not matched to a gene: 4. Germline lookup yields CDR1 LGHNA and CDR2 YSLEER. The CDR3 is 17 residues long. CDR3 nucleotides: TGCGCCAGCAGCCCCCTGACTAGCGGGAGGAGCACAGATACGCAGTATTTT. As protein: CASSPLTSGRSTDTQYF.

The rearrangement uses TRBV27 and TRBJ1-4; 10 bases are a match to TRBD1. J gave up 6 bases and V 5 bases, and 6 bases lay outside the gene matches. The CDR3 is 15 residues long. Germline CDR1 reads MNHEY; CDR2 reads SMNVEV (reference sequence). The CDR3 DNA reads TGTGCCAGCAGTCTTTCGACAGGGGGCTATGAAAAACTGTTTTTT. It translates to CASSLSTGGYEKLFF.

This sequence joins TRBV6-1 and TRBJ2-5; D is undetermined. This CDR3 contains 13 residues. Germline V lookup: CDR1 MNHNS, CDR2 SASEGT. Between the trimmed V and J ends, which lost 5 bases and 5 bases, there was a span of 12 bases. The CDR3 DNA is TGTGCCAGCAGTACCGGGCCTCTCGAGACCCAGTACTTC. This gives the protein CASSTGPLETQYF.

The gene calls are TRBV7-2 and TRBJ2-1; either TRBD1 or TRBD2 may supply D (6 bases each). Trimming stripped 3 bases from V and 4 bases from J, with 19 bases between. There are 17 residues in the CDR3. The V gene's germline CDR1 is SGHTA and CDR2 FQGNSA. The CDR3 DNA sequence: TGTGCCAGCAGCTTCCGGACGGGGGCTCCAGGGTACAATGAGCAGTTCTTC. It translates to CASSFRTGAPGYNEQFF.

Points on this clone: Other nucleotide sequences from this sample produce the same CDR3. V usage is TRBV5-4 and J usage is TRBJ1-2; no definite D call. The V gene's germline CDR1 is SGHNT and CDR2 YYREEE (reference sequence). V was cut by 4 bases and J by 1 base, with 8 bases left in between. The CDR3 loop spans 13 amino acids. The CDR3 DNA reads TGTGCCAGCAGCCCGGACGGTAACTATGGCTACACCTTC. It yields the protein CASSPDGNYGYTF.

CDR3 in DNA: TGTGCCAGCAGCTTAAGGGATCCCTCCTACAATGAGCAGTTCTTC. Amino acids: CASSLRDPSYNEQFF. V usage is TRBV7-2 and J usage is TRBJ2-1; D remains unclear. The CDR3 is 15 residues long. V lost 2 bases, J lost 0 bases, and 8 bases lay in between. Germline CDR1 and CDR2: SGHTA and FQGNSA.

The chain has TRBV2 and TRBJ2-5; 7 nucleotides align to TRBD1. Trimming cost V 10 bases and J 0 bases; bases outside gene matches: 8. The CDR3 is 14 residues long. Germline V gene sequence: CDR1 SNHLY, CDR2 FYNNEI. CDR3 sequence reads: CANGKQGHQETQYF. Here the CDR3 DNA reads TGTGCCAACGGGAAACAGGGGCACCAAGAGACCCAGTACTTC.